The 3 T cell receptor beta chains listed next were all sequenced from one sample in a study of shared clonotypes between healthy human individuals. Profiled with immunoSEQ multiplex PCR; TCRdb holds only in-frame clones, not every one. The data show 2 million to 2.5 million clones, 85% to 95% seen once. Sequencing was carried out using naive CD4+ T cells from PBMCs. As for subset: CD45RA+ positively selected. The source is a man aged 18 to 30 in good health. Some clones in this sample may be carry-over from other donors' samples.

This chain uses TRBV6-1 with TRBJ1-2; 7 nucleotides agree with TRBD1. This CDR3 spans 14 amino acids. Germline V gives CDR1 MNHNS, CDR2 SASEGT. V lost 5 bases, J lost 7 bases, and 10 bases stayed unmatched. CDR3 DNA: TGTGCCAGCAGTTTCGACAGGGTGGTGAGTGGCTACACCTTC. Protein product: CASSFDRVVSGYTF.

Notes on this clone: Other DNA sequences from this sample encode an identical CDR3 as well. The rearrangement joins TRBV11-2 to TRBJ1-5; tentatively, D is TRBD1 (5 bases). The ends were cut back, 1 base at V and 5 bases at J, with 6 bases in the middle. Germline assignment: CDR1 SGHAT and CDR2 FQNNGV. This CDR3 is built from 13 residues. CDR3 bases: TGTGCCAGCAGCTTAGTAGGGGATCAGCCCCAGCATTTT. This gives the protein CASSLVGDQPQHF.

This clone has only one observation. The chain recombines TRBV9 with TRBJ1-1; D gene ambiguous. Trimming stripped 1 base from V and 5 bases from J, with 9 bases between. Germline V lookup: CDR1 SGDLS, CDR2 YYNGEE. This CDR3 comprises 13 residues. The CDR3 spells CASSVSEGTEAFF. CDR3 sequence (DNA): TGTGCCAGCAGCGTATCTGAAGGGACTGAAGCTTTCTTT.